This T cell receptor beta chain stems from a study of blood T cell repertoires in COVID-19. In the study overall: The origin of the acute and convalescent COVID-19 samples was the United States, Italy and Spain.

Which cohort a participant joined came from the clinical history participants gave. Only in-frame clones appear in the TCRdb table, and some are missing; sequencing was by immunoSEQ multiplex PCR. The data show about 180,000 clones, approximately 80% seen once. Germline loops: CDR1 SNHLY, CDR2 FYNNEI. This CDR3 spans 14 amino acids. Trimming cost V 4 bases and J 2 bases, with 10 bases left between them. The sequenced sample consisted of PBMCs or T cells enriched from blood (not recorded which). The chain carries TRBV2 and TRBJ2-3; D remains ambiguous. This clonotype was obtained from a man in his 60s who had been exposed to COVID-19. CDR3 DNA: TGTGCCAGCAGTGCCAGCGTAAACACAGATACGCAGTATTTT. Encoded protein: CASSASVNTDTQYF.